A single sample is the source of the 22 T cell receptor beta chains below, sequenced in a study of human T cells and chemical hapten exposure. The time point was: patch test 1, 2 weeks after DPC sensitization. This sample's treatment: therapeutic diphenylcyclopropenone sensitization with weekly scalp DPC. TCRdb reprocessed the RACE reads via MiXCR and lists one record per CDR3 protein. The sample records fewer than 500,000 distinct CDR3 sequences, 4.8% being singletons. This sample comprised whole blood, obtained in connection with sensitization to the hapten diphenylcyclopropenone (DPC). The receptors originated from a woman aged 45-65 years with alopecia areata. Some clones in this sample may be carry-over from other donors' samples.

The V and J genes are TRBV7-2 and TRBJ1-5; D might be TRBD1 (6 bases). V lost 2 bases and J lost 5, with 13 bases in between. From germline, CDR1 is SGHTA and CDR2 FQGNSA. The CDR3 spans 15 residues. CDR3 loop: CASSLRQGLDQPQHF. The CDR3 DNA reads TGTGCCAGCAGCTTACGGCAGGGGCTCGATCAGCCCCAGCATTTT.

At least ten counts were recorded for this clonotype. The rearrangement uses TRBV5-1 and TRBJ1-5; 8 positions agree with TRBD1. The CDR3 covers 14 residues. V trimming: 4 bases; J trimming: 5 bases; junction bases outside the gene matches: 5. CDR1 is SGHRS, CDR2 YFSETQ, per germline. The CDR3 region is CASSAGGADQPQHF. The CDR3, as DNA: TGCGCCAGCAGCGCAGGGGGCGCGGATCAGCCCCAGCATTTT. The complete variable domain, with remaining parts taken from reference TRBV5-1 and TRBJ1-5, reads KAGVTQTPRYLIKTRGQQVTLSCSPISGHRSVSWYQQTPGQGLQFLFEYFSETQRNKGNFPGRFSGRQFSNSRSEMNVSTLELGDSALYLCASSAGGADQPQHFGDGTRLSIL.

This clonotype occurred many times. The V gene is TRBV6-5, the J gene TRBJ2-7; maybe TRBD2 (6 bases). CDR1 is MNHEY, CDR2 SVGAGI, per germline. Between the trimmed V and J ends, which lost 10 bases and 3 bases, there was a span of 16 bases. The CDR3 totals 13 residues. The CDR3 spells CATQGSGFYEQYF. The CDR3 DNA reads as TGTGCCACCCAGGGAAGCGGGTTCTACGAGCAGTACTTC.

The table lists this clonotype with many counts. The V and J genes are TRBV5-1 and TRBJ1-2; D gene ambiguous. Trimming stripped 0 bases from V and 3 bases from J, with 9 bases between. The germline gives CDR1 SGHRS, CDR2 YFSETQ. The length of the CDR3 is 14 residues. CDR3 sequence (DNA): TGCGCCAGCAGCTTGGGGCTATCGGACTATGGCTACACCTTC. Translation gives CASSLGLSDYGYTF. Complete variable domain (other parts from reference TRBV5-1 and TRBJ1-2): KAGVTQTPRYLIKTRGQQVTLSCSPISGHRSVSWYQQTPGQGLQFLFEYFSETQRNKGNFPGRFSGRQFSNSRSEMNVSTLELGDSALYLCASSLGLSDYGYTFGSGTRLTVV.

This chain links TRBV6-5 with TRBJ2-7; 7 nucleotides agree with TRBD1. This CDR3 comprises 16 residues. V shed 2 bases, J shed 5 bases, and the junction held 12 bases outside the gene matches. Per germline, CDR1 MNHEY and CDR2 SVGAGI. CDR3 sequence: CASSYPTMTGTHEQYF. The CDR3 nucleotides are TGTGCCAGCAGTTACCCGACAATGACAGGGACCCACGAGCAGTACTTC.

Many counts were recorded for this clonotype. The chain links TRBV12-3 or TRBV12-4 to TRBJ2-7; D perhaps matches TRBD2 (5 bases). The V gene lost 2 bases and the J gene lost 5 bases, with 13 bases spanning the gap. The CDR3 sequence is 14 residues long. The CDR3 is CASSLSPGSDEQYF. The CDR3 DNA is TGTGCCAGCAGTTTATCCCCGGGGTCGGACGAGCAGTACTTC.

This clonotype was seen repeatedly, ten times or more. V is TRBV6-2 or TRBV6-3 and J is TRBJ2-4, with 9 bases that match TRBD1. CDR1 is MNHEY, CDR2 SVGEGT, per germline. V dropped 4 bases and J dropped 1; count of bases not matched to a gene: 8. The CDR3 totals 17 residues. The chain's CDR3 is CASSFTGTGNAKNIQYF. CDR3 DNA: TGTGCCAGCAGTTTCACCGGGACAGGGAACGCCAAAAACATTCAGTACTTC.

This clonotype showed up many times. The chain links TRBV13 to TRBJ2-7; either TRBD1 or TRBD2 may fit D (5 bases each). The germline gives CDR1 PRHDT, CDR2 FYEKMQ (reference sequence). This CDR3 is 15 amino acids long. The V end was cut by 5 bases, the J end by 4 bases, with 18 bases between. As DNA, the CDR3 is TGTGCCAGCAGCCTGTGGGACGGCGCAAGGTACGAGCAGTACTTC. Translation gives CASSLWDGARYEQYF.

This clonotype occurred many times. The rearrangement uses TRBV27 and TRBJ1-2; TRBD1 agrees at 9 bases. V gave up 6 bases and J gave up 4 bases; unmatched junction bases: 9. Germline CDR1 and CDR2: MNHEY and SMNVEV (reference sequence). This CDR3 contains 15 residues. The CDR3 nucleotides read TGTGCCAGCAGGGGACAGGGACTGGGGGGCTATGGCTACACCTTC. Translating it yields CASRGQGLGGYGYTF.

The CDR3 DNA sequence: TGCAGCGTTGAGGAGCCCGCGGTTAACACTGAAGCTTTCTTT. Amino acid sequence: CSVEEPAVNTEAFF. V usage is TRBV29-1 and J usage is TRBJ1-1; D gene unclear. The germline V gene encodes CDR1 SQVTM and CDR2 ANQGSEA. The ends were cut back, 3 bases at V and 2 bases at J, with 13 bases in the middle. CDR3 length equals 14 residues.

Only a few counts were recorded for this clonotype. This chain joins TRBV7-9 and TRBJ2-5; the match to TRBD1 covers 8 bases. Germline V gene lookup returns CDR1 SEHNR and CDR2 FQNEAQ (reference sequence). The V and J ends lost 4 bases and 4 bases, in that order; junction bases with no gene match: 8. The CDR3 has 15 residues. Written as DNA, the CDR3 is TGTGCCAGCAGCTCTAGGACAGGGCGGAGAGAGACCCAGTACTTC. Encoded protein: CASSSRTGRRETQYF.

The DNA for the CDR3 is TGTGCCAGCACCCGAGCGGGATCTAGCACAGATACGCAGTATTTT. It is translated as CASTRAGSSTDTQYF. The V and J genes are TRBV6-5 and TRBJ2-3, with 7 bases aligning to TRBD2. Germline loops: CDR1 MNHEY, CDR2 SVGAGI. This CDR3 region has 15 residues. The V segment lost 7 bases and the J segment 0 bases; nucleotides outside the gene matches: 7.

This clonotype was counted many times. The V and J genes are TRBV24-1 and TRBJ2-3, with TRBD2 matching over 8 bases. Germline CDR1 reads KGHDR; CDR2 reads SFDVKD. This CDR3 region has 15 residues. V was clipped by 0 bases and J by 6 bases; unmatched bases: 4. The DNA of the CDR3 is TGTGCCACCAGTGATTTGGGACTAGCCCCCGATACGCAGTATTTT. Encoded protein: CATSDLGLAPDTQYF.

This clonotype has more than one count but fewer than ten. The J gene is TRBJ2-7, the V gene TRBV20-1; the match to TRBD1 covers 7 bases. The germline V gene encodes CDR1 DFQATT and CDR2 SNEGSKA (reference sequence). V shed 3 bases, J shed 7 bases, and the junction held 12 bases outside the gene matches. CDR3 length: 14 residues. CDR3 in DNA: TGCAGTGCTAGGTCCGAGACAGGGCTGGAAGAGCAGTACTTC. Protein: CSARSETGLEEQYF.

This clonotype was detected ten times or more. In DNA form, the CDR3 reads TGTGCCAGCAGTTACATACAGGGGTACGGGGAGCTGTTTTTT. Protein sequence: CASSYIQGYGELFF. This chain links TRBV6-5 with TRBJ2-2, with 7 bases that match TRBD1. J lost 7 bases, V lost 2 bases, and 4 bases had no gene match. The CDR3 length is 14 residues. CDR1 is MNHEY, CDR2 SVGAGI, per germline.

This clonotype was seen ten or more times. The CDR3 DNA reads TGCAGCGTCCCCTGGGACGGATATCCGAACACTGAAGCTTTCTTT. It specifies CSVPWDGYPNTEAFF. This rearrangement joins TRBV29-1 to TRBJ1-1, with a tentative D call TRBD1 (5 bases). V was trimmed by 6 bases and J by 1 base, leaving 18 bases between them. This CDR3 is built from 15 residues. Germline CDR1 and CDR2: SQVTM and ANQGSEA.

This clonotype occurred a few times. This chain uses TRBV2 with TRBJ2-5; the D gene is possibly TRBD2 (6 bases). This CDR3 is built from 15 residues. From germline, CDR1 is SNHLY and CDR2 FYNNEI. Trimming stripped 0 bases from V and 7 bases from J, with 15 bases between. The CDR3 spells CASSEARGSEGTQYF. The CDR3 DNA sequence: TGTGCCAGCAGTGAAGCGCGGGGCAGCGAAGGGACCCAGTACTTC.

The sample holds many counts of this clonotype. The rearrangement links TRBV5-5 to TRBJ1-4; unclear D gene. CDR1 is SGHKS and CDR2 is YYEKEE in the germline V gene (reference sequence). There are 16 residues in the CDR3. The V end lost 5 bases, the J end lost 7 bases, and 21 bases lay between the germline ends. The DNA for the CDR3 is TGTGCCAGCAGTCCAAACCCCGGTGGGGTTCGTGAAAAACTGTTTTTT. This codes for CASSPNPGGVREKLFF.

This clonotype was counted only a few times. The chain is built from TRBV18 and TRBJ2-5; 8 bases fit TRBD1. The length of the CDR3 is 15 residues. Germline V CDR1 and CDR2: KGHSH, LQKENI. V shed 6 bases, J shed 1 base, and the junction held 7 bases outside the gene matches. The CDR3 bases are TGTGCCAGCTCTCACGGGGACAGGTCCCAAGAGACCCAGTACTTC. As protein: CASSHGDRSQETQYF.

A note on this clonotype: This may come from a read error, since a much larger clone is one base off. The rearrangement joins TRBV11-1 to TRBJ2-3, with D perhaps assigned TRBD1 or TRBD2 (5 bases each). The CDR3 has 16 residues. The V and J ends lost 1 base and 3 bases respectively, with 14 bases between them. Germline-derived CDR1 and CDR2 are SGHAT and FQDESV (reference sequence). The CDR3 nucleotides are TGTGCCAGCAGCTTAGGCGCAGGGAGCGCAACAGATACGCAGTATTTT. This gives the protein CASSLGAGSATDTQYF.

V usage is TRBV6-1 and J usage is TRBJ2-7; D might be TRBD2 (5 bases). Germline lookup yields CDR1 MNHNS and CDR2 SASEGT. V was pared by 10 bases and J by 4 bases, with 8 bases between. The CDR3 runs to 10 residues. The CDR3 DNA follows: TGTGCCACCCGGGGATACGAGCAGTACTTC. It codes for CATRGYEQYF.

This clonotype was picked up a small number of times. The chain uses TRBV6-1 and TRBJ1-2, with D unresolved. Germline assignment: CDR1 MNHNS and CDR2 SASEGT. V was cut by 3 bases and J by 2 bases, with 7 bases left in between. CDR3 length: 13 residues. CDR3 sequence reads: CASSEGINYGYTF. DNA of the CDR3: TGTGCCAGCAGTGAGGGCATAAACTATGGCTACACCTTC.